The present T cell receptor (beta chain) was sequenced within a study of tumor and adjacent non-tumor tissue in lung cancer. Three rounds of nested PCR, following a modified ARM-PCR protocol, produced the TCRbeta library. TCRdb re-analysed the multiplex PCR reads in MiXCR, keeping a single row per CDR3 protein. This table holds more than 85,000 distinct CDR3 sequences, approximately 84% found once. This clonotype was seen just once. The template was RNA from unsorted bulk tissue. V lost 7 bases and J 5 bases, leaving 27 bases between the germline ends. The length of the CDR3 is 17 residues. Per germline, CDR1 MDHEN and CDR2 SYDVKM.

This clonotype was obtained from a man between 65 and 80 years old with non-small cell lung cancer. This chain connects TRBV28 to TRBJ2-7, with a weak D call TRBD2 (6 bases). Sequenced sample: lung tumor tissue. DNA of the CDR3: TGTGCCAGCAATACACAATCCCCGGGACTTGCGATAGACGAGCAGTACTTC. Residues: CASNTQSPGLAIDEQYF.